Below are 31 T cell receptor beta chains sequenced from a single sample in a study of blood T cell repertoires in COVID-19. Sequenced by immunoSEQ multiplex PCR; TCRdb stores in-frame clones only, minus some. The sample contains roughly 230,000 clones, roughly 80% of which appear only once. The sample was peripheral blood. The receptors originated from a woman over 75 with COVID-19, enrolled during active disease.

This sequence joins TRBV19 and TRBJ1-1; 8 positions agree with TRBD1. This CDR3 is 13 amino acids long. Germline V CDR1 and CDR2: LNHDA, SQIVND (reference sequence). Germline trimming cut 8 bases from V and 2 bases from J; bases unmatched to any gene: 4. Here the CDR3 reads CASSQGANTEAFF. The CDR3 DNA reads as TGTGCCAGTTCCCAGGGGGCCAACACTGAAGCTTTCTTT.

V usage is TRBV27 and J usage is TRBJ2-7, with D hard to call. Germline CDR1 is MNHEY and CDR2 is SMNVEV (reference sequence). V was pared by 6 bases and J by 2 bases, with 17 bases between. CDR3 size: 15 residues. CDR3 sequence (DNA): TGTGCCAGCAGACCGAATTCCCGGTTACCCTACGAGCAGTACTTC. Its translation is CASRPNSRLPYEQYF.

The V gene is TRBV15, the J gene TRBJ2-7; possibly TRBD2 for D (5 bases). The V and J ends lost 0 bases and 2 bases respectively, with 8 bases between them. The CDR3 length is 14 residues. Germline V lookup: CDR1 LNHNV, CDR2 YYDKDF (reference sequence). CDR3 nucleotides: TGTGCCACCAGCAGAGAAGGAGGCGCCTACGAGCAGTACTTC. It translates to CATSREGGAYEQYF.

This chain links TRBV6-5 with TRBJ2-2; D not certain. Trimming left V 0 bases short and J 4 bases short, with 6 bases between. Germline CDR1 is MNHEY and CDR2 is SVGAGI. The CDR3 sequence is 14 residues long. DNA for the CDR3: TGTGCCAGCAGTTACTCCTCCGGCACCGGGGAGCTGTTTTTT. Translation: CASSYSSGTGELFF.

This chain connects TRBV6-6 to TRBJ1-5, with D possibly TRBD1 on 6 matching bases. The germline V gene encodes CDR1 MNHNY and CDR2 SVGAGI (reference sequence). The CDR3 sequence is 15 residues long. V gave up 10 bases and J gave up 2 bases, with 18 bases separating them. CDR3 region: CATRTEDSRNQPQHF. DNA for the CDR3: TGTGCCACCAGAACAGAGGACAGTCGCAATCAGCCCCAGCATTTT.

This clone showed up just a few times. V gene TRBV5-1 combines with J gene TRBJ2-7; weak D call: TRBD2 (5 bases). Trimming pared 1 base from V and 1 base from J, leaving 9 bases between. The CDR3 sequence is 14 residues long. The germline V gene encodes CDR1 SGHRS and CDR2 YFSETQ. The CDR3 sequence is CASSLSGVSYEQYF. DNA of the CDR3: TGCGCCAGCAGCTTGTCCGGGGTTTCCTACGAGCAGTACTTC.

The chain is built from TRBV5-6 and TRBJ2-1; D might be TRBD2 (7 bases). This CDR3 is 15 amino acids long. Germline values: CDR1 SGHDT, CDR2 YYEEEE. V lost 1 base and J lost 7, with 15 bases in between. The CDR3 reads CASSLNGGPPNEQFF. The CDR3 bases are TGTGCCAGCAGCTTGAACGGGGGGCCGCCTAATGAGCAGTTCTTC.

The rearrangement joins TRBV18 to TRBJ2-7, with D possibly being TRBD2 (5 bases). Trimming removed 5 bases from V and 5 bases from J, with 16 bases in between. The length of the CDR3 is 14 residues. Germline values: CDR1 KGHSH, CDR2 LQKENI. The CDR3 DNA reads TGTGCCAGCTCAAAACTAGATTCTGGCCACGAGCAGTACGTC. It codes for CASSKLDSGHEQYV.

This clone was seen once. This chain uses TRBV11-2 with TRBJ1-3, with TRBD1 as a possible D gene (6 bases). V lost 4 bases, J lost 1 base, and 23 bases lay in between. This CDR3 has 19 residues. The V gene's germline CDR1 is SGHAT and CDR2 FQNNGV. The CDR3 is CASSSEGQKFLRSGNTIYF. Written as DNA, the CDR3 is TGTGCCAGCAGCTCCGAAGGACAGAAATTCCTTAGGTCTGGAAACACCATATATTTT.

The genes are TRBV5-1 and TRBJ2-2; TRBD2 matches at 9 bases. Germline V gives CDR1 SGHRS, CDR2 YFSETQ. This CDR3 contains 16 residues. V shed 1 base and J 5 bases; nucleotides not matched to a gene: 6. The CDR3, as DNA: TGCGCCAGCAGCTTGCCGACCAGCGGGGGGACCGGGGAGCTGTTTTTT. Amino acids: CASSLPTSGGTGELFF.

The chain joins TRBV19 to TRBJ1-2; 8 bases match TRBD1. The CDR3 runs 14 residues. CDR1 is LNHDA, CDR2 SQIVND, per germline (reference sequence). The J segment lost 3 bases and the V segment lost 6 bases, leaving 6 bases of the junction unmatched. The DNA of the CDR3 is TGTGCCAGTAGATGGACAGGGATGGACTATGGCTACACCTTC. Protein product: CASRWTGMDYGYTF.

V gene TRBV11-3 combines with J gene TRBJ2-7, with 9 bases aligning to TRBD1. The trim removed 2 bases at V and 3 bases at J, leaving 2 bases unmatched. The CDR3 is made up of 14 amino acids. CDR1 is SGHNT and CDR2 is YENEEA in the germline V gene. The CDR3 protein is CASSLSGQGYEQYF. The CDR3 DNA follows: TGTGCCAGCAGCTTATCGGGACAGGGCTACGAGCAGTACTTC.

J is TRBJ2-5 and V is TRBV30, with D uncertain. The CDR3 runs 11 residues. Trimming removed 7 bases from V and 5 bases from J, with 11 bases in between. Looked up from germline, CDR1 is GTSNPN and CDR2 is SVGIG (reference sequence). CDR3 amino acids: CASRRDETQYF. The CDR3 DNA is TGTGCCTCACGGAGAGACGAGACCCAGTACTTC.

The gene calls are TRBV5-1 and TRBJ1-3; weak D call: TRBD1 (6 bases). The germline gives CDR1 SGHRS, CDR2 YFSETQ. The CDR3 contains 15 residues. The V gene lost 4 bases and the J gene lost 2 bases, with 13 bases spanning the gap. The CDR3 DNA follows: TGCGCCAGCAGCAGAACTCAGGGGACTGGAAACACCATATATTTT. Translating gives CASSRTQGTGNTIYF.

The V gene is TRBV19, the J gene TRBJ1-5; TRBD1 aligns across 7 bases. CDR1 is LNHDA, CDR2 SQIVND, per germline (reference sequence). Trimming removed 6 bases from V and 5 bases from J; junction bases left unmatched: 4. This CDR3 is built from 13 residues. The CDR3 DNA is TGTGCCAGTAGCGTAACAGGGGATCAGCCCCAGCATTTT. Protein sequence: CASSVTGDQPQHF.

V usage is TRBV7-2 and J usage is TRBJ2-3, with 7 bases fitting TRBD2. The germline gives CDR1 SGHTA, CDR2 FQGNSA. Germline trimming cut 6 bases from V and 9 bases from J; bases unmatched to any gene: 6. This CDR3 has 12 residues. For the CDR3, the DNA is TGTGCCAGCAGGGGGGAGGGAGGGACGCAGTATTTT. Protein sequence: CASRGEGGTQYF.

This clone has just a few counts. The rearrangement links TRBV5-4 to TRBJ1-5; the match to TRBD1 covers 9 bases. After removal of 3 bases from V and 0 bases from J, the junction contained 7 bases not matched to a gene. Germline CDR1 and CDR2: SGHNT and YYREEE (reference sequence). CDR3 length equals 17 residues. The CDR3 sequence is CASSYGQGRDSNQPQHF. CDR3 coding DNA: TGTGCCAGCAGCTATGGACAGGGGAGAGATAGCAATCAGCCCCAGCATTTT. The full variable domain, completed using reference TRBV5-4 and TRBJ1-5, is ETGVTQSPTHLIKTRGQQVTLRCSSQSGHNTVSWYQQALGQGPQFIFQYYREEENGRGNFPPRFSGLQFPNYSSELNVNALELDDSALYLCASSYGQGRDSNQPQHFGDGTRLSIL.

The V and J genes are TRBV5-1 and TRBJ1-1; 7 bases align to TRBD1. Trimming removed 3 bases from V and 8 bases from J; junction bases left unmatched: 10. Germline V gene lookup returns CDR1 SGHRS and CDR2 YFSETQ. The CDR3 contains 14 residues. In DNA form, the CDR3 reads TGCGCCAGCAGCTATTCCGGGACAGCTCGCGAAGCTTTCTTT. Translating it yields CASSYSGTAREAFF.

This chain uses TRBV11-3 with TRBJ2-2; 7 nucleotides match TRBD1. V was clipped by 5 bases and J by 3 bases; unmatched bases: 9. The length of the CDR3 is 16 residues. CDR1 SGHNT and CDR2 YENEEA come from the germline V gene. The chain's CDR3 is CASSTGTAYYTGELFF. DNA of the CDR3: TGTGCCAGCAGCACCGGGACAGCTTATTACACCGGGGAGCTGTTTTTT.

This chain uses TRBV9 with TRBJ1-6, with D unclear. This CDR3 comprises 14 residues. V dropped 5 bases and J dropped 2 bases, with 8 bases sitting between them. Germline-derived CDR1 and CDR2 are SGDLS and YYNGEE. DNA of the CDR3: TGTGCCAGCAGTTTGGGCACCTATAATTCACCCCTCCACTTT. Its translation: CASSLGTYNSPLHF.

The chain employs TRBV2 and TRBJ2-2, with D maybe TRBD2 (5 bases). The ends were cut back, 5 bases at V and 1 base at J, with 8 bases in the middle. There are 14 residues in the CDR3. CDR1 is SNHLY, CDR2 FYNNEI, per germline. For the CDR3, the DNA is TGTGCCAGCAGTTATGCGGGGAACACCGGGGAGCTGTTTTTT. Its protein is CASSYAGNTGELFF. Filled out from reference TRBV2 and TRBJ2-2, the complete variable domain reads EPEVTQTPSHQVTQMGQEVILRCVPISNHLYFYWYRQILGQKVEFLVSFYNNEISEKSEIFDDQFSVERPDGSNFTLKIRSTKLEDSAMYFCASSYAGNTGELFFGEGSRLTVL.

The rearrangement joins TRBV5-1 to TRBJ1-2; 7 positions agree with TRBD1. The CDR3 is 15 residues long. From germline, CDR1 is SGHRS and CDR2 YFSETQ. With V trimmed by 2 bases and J by 4 bases, 8 bases remained unmatched. The DNA for the CDR3 is TGCGCCAGCAGCTTACAAGACAGGGATCTCTATGGCTACACCTTC. This encodes CASSLQDRDLYGYTF.

The gene calls are TRBV5-6 and TRBJ1-3; tentative D call: TRBD1 (5 bases). Trimming pared 1 base from V and 2 bases from J, leaving 7 bases between. Germline lookup yields CDR1 SGHDT and CDR2 YYEEEE. The CDR3 is 14 residues long. The CDR3, as DNA: TGTGCCAGCAGCTTGCGACAGCCTGGAAACACCATATATTTT. Its translation is CASSLRQPGNTIYF. Full variable domain (remainder filled in from reference TRBV5-6 and TRBJ1-3): DAGVTQSPTHLIKTRGQQVTLRCSPKSGHDTVSWYQQALGQGPQFIFQYYEEEERQRGNFPDRFSGHQFPNYSSELNVNALLLGDSALYLCASSLRQPGNTIYFGEGSWLTVV.

J is TRBJ2-7 and V is TRBV5-4; D may be TRBD1 (6 bases). Germline loops: CDR1 SGHNT, CDR2 YYREEE (reference sequence). Trimming cost V 0 bases and J 3 bases, with 16 bases left between them. CDR3 length: 16 amino acids. Written as DNA, the CDR3 is TGTGCCAGCAGCTTGGCCGGGACAACTCCCCGCTACGAGCAGTACGTC. The encoded protein is CASSLAGTTPRYEQYV.

This chain connects TRBV28 to TRBJ1-1, with D perhaps matching TRBD1 (5 bases). Trimming stripped 8 bases from V and 1 base from J, with 23 bases between. The V gene's germline CDR1 is MDHEN and CDR2 SYDVKM. The CDR3 totals 17 residues. The CDR3, as DNA: TGTGCCAGCCTGCCCACCGGACACCTAAGGACGAACACTGAAGCTTTCTTT. This gives the protein CASLPTGHLRTNTEAFF.

This chain joins TRBV5-1 and TRBJ2-1, with D hard to call. The V end was cut by 2 bases, the J end by 2 bases, with 5 bases between. This CDR3 has 13 amino acids. CDR1 and CDR2 (germline): SGHRS, YFSETQ. DNA for the CDR3: TGCGCCAGCAGCTTAATTACCTACAATGAGCAGTTCTTC. This translates into CASSLITYNEQFF.

J is TRBJ2-4 and V is TRBV6-5, with D possibly TRBD2 on 6 matching bases. This CDR3 comprises 13 residues. V was clipped by 3 bases and J by 7 bases, with 10 bases between them. Germline CDR1 and CDR2: MNHEY and SVGAGI. For the CDR3, the DNA is TGTGCCAGCAGTTATCGGGACTCGAACATTCAGTACTTC. Its protein is CASSYRDSNIQYF.

The chain has TRBV10-1 and TRBJ1-1, with TRBD1 matching 7 bases. Germline V gene lookup returns CDR1 WNHNN and CDR2 SYGVQD (reference sequence). The CDR3 is made up of 15 amino acids. V shed 5 bases and J 1 base; nucleotides not matched to a gene: 7. Written as DNA, the CDR3 is TGCGCCAGCAGTTGGACAGGCCTGCGGAACACTGAAGCTTTCTTT. It specifies CASSWTGLRNTEAFF.

This sequence joins TRBV9 and TRBJ1-3, with 9 bases identical to TRBD1. Per germline, CDR1 SGDLS and CDR2 YYNGEE. The V segment lost 4 bases and the J segment 9 bases; nucleotides outside the gene matches: 8. This CDR3 comprises 14 residues. CDR3 sequence: CASSPGQGDLTIYF. The CDR3 nucleotides are TGTGCCAGCAGCCCGGGACAGGGCGATCTCACCATATATTTT.

This clone was seen a handful of times. The chain recombines TRBV28 with TRBJ2-2; the D is unclear. The CDR3 extends over 15 amino acids. Germline V gene data show CDR1 as MDHEN and CDR2 as SYDVKM. The V end was cut by 5 bases, the J end by 1 base, with 11 bases between. CDR3 in DNA: TGTGCCAGCAGTCCCCCCCAGCGGAACACCGGGGAGCTGTTTTTT. This translates into CASSPPQRNTGELFF.

The V and J genes are TRBV29-1 and TRBJ1-5; 8 bases line up with TRBD1. V gave up 1 base and J gave up 1 base; unmatched junction bases: 3. This CDR3 is built from 15 residues. Germline CDR1 and CDR2: SQVTM and ANQGSEA. CDR3 sequence: CSVEVTGGSNQPQHF. CDR3 sequence (DNA): TGCAGCGTTGAAGTAACAGGGGGAAGCAATCAGCCCCAGCATTTT.